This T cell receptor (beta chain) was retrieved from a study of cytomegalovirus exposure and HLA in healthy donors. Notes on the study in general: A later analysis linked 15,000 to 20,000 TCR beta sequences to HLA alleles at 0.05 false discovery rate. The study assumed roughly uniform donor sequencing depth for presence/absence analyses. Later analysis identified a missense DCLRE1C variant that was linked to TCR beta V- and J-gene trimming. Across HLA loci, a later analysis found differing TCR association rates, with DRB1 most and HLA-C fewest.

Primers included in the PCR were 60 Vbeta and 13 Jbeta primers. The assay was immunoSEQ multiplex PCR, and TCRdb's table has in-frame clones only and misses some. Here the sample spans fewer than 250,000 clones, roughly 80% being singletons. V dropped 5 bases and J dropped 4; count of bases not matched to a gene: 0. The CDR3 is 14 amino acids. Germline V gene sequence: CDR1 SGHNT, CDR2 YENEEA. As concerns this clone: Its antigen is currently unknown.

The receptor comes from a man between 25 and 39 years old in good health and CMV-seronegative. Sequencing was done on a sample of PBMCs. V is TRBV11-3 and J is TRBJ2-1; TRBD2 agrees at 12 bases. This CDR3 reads CASSLAGGYNEQFF. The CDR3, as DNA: TGTGCCAGCAGCCTAGCGGGGGGGTACAATGAGCAGTTCTTC.